The rows below give T cell receptor beta chains drawn from one sample of a study of T-cell reconstitution after alpha-beta-depleted transplantation in children. TCRdb processed the PCR reads anew with MiXCR; each CDR3 protein has one entry. Among hundreds of thousands of distinct CDR3 sequences listed, over 15% were seen once. The sequenced sample was PBMCs from the stem cell graft donor, obtained from the stem cell graft. The source is a human donor who donated a stem cell graft to a child with acute myeloid leukemia. The CDR3 runs from the conserved cysteine through the conserved F or W. Fields, in order: V gene, clone size, D gene, J gene, CDR3 DNA, CDR3 protein. The D gene is left open where the match is weak. Where a row states a size, it is once, few, many or the class of an expanded clone; other rows omit it.

>TRBV20-1|many|-|TRBJ2-7
TGCAGTGCTAGAGTGGGACCGACCTCCTACGAGCAGTACTTC
CSARVGPTSYEQYF
>TRBV7-9|few|-|TRBJ2-7
TGTGCCAGCAGCCAAGGCAGGGGAGGTTCCTACGAGCAGTACTTC
CASSQGRGGSYEQYF
>TRBV20-1|many|-|TRBJ1-5
TGCAGTGCTTTCGAGATAGGAACTAGCAATCAGCCCCAGCATTTT
CSAFEIGTSNQPQHF
>TRBV4-1|-|-|TRBJ1-1
TGCGCCAGCAGCCAAGATAAAGGACAGAAAGCTTTCTTT
CASSQDKGQKAFF
>TRBV12-3/TRBV12-4|-|-|TRBJ1-1
TGTGCCAGCAGTGGTACAGGCACTGAAGCTTTCTTT
CASSGTGTEAFF
>TRBV7-2|many|TRBD1|TRBJ1-1
TGTGCCAGCAGCTTAGCGCCAGGGGGGACTGAAGCTTTCTTT
CASSLAPGGTEAFF
>TRBV6-5|many|TRBD1|TRBJ2-5
TGTGCCAGCAGTTACCGACAGGGGTATAGAGAGACCCAGTACTTC
CASSYRQGYRETQYF
>TRBV6-5|many|TRBD1|TRBJ1-2
TGTGCCAGCAGTTACTTACCCGGGACAGGAGAGAACTATGGCTACACCTTC
CASSYLPGTGENYGYTF
>TRBV12-3/TRBV12-4|few|-|TRBJ2-4
TGTGCCAGCAGTTTACGGGGCGGCCAGGACATTCAGTACTTC
CASSLRGGQDIQYF
>TRBV15|many|-|TRBJ1-1
TGTGCCACCAGCAGAGATTGGGAGAACACTGAAGCTTTCTTT
CATSRDWENTEAFF
>TRBV15|-|-|TRBJ1-1
TGTGCCACCAGCAGAGTGGCGTCTGAAGCTTTCTTT
CATSRVASEAFF
>TRBV5-1|few|-|TRBJ2-5
TGCGCCAGCAGCTCCCTGGGGTCCCTCGGGGAGACCCAGTACTTC
CASSSLGSLGETQYF
>TRBV6-1|many|-|TRBJ1-1
TGTGCCAGCACCCCGGGAGGGGACACTGAAGCTTTCTTT
CASTPGGDTEAFF
>TRBV5-5|-|-|TRBJ2-3
TGTGCCAGCAGGACGGACATGGAGAAGTATACGCAGTATTTT
CASRTDMEKYTQYF
>TRBV20-1|few|TRBD2|TRBJ2-1
TGCAGTGCGCCCCGACCTAGCGGGGGCGGGCTTTACAATGAGCAGTTCTTC
CSAPRPSGGGLYNEQFF
>TRBV7-9|-|-|TRBJ2-1
TGTGCCAGCAGCTGGGACTTCACGACCTACAATGAGCAGTTCTTC
CASSWDFTTYNEQFF
>TRBV7-3|many|TRBD1|TRBJ2-7
TGTGCCAGCAGCTTAAATGGGACAGGGGCGCACCACTTC
CASSLNGTGAHHF
>TRBV6-5|many|-|TRBJ1-5
TGTGCCAGCAGTTTACGATATATGGGCAATCAGCCCCAGCATTTT
CASSLRYMGNQPQHF
>TRBV29-1|many|TRBD1|TRBJ1-1
TGCAGCGCCAAACCGGGACAGGCGAACACTGAAGCTTTCTTT
CSAKPGQANTEAFF
>TRBV5-5|many|-|TRBJ1-1
TGTGCCAGCAGCTTGAGCCGGCAGACAGTAACTGAAGCTTTCTTT
CASSLSRQTVTEAFF
>TRBV5-5|-|-|TRBJ1-2
TGTGCCAGGAGCAAGGGAGGGACCGATGGCTACACCTTC
CARSKGGTDGYTF
>TRBV13|many|-|TRBJ2-2
TGTGCCAGCAGCTCATTCCTCGGGGAGCTGTTTTTT
CASSSFLGELFF
>TRBV10-3|-|-|TRBJ2-5
TGTGCCATCAGTGAATGGGAGAGCGGGGAGACCCAGTACTTC
CAISEWESGETQYF
>TRBV29-1|many|TRBD2|TRBJ2-1
TGCAGCGTTGATATGAGCGGGGGCTACAATGAGCAGTTCTTC
CSVDMSGGYNEQFF
>TRBV12-3/TRBV12-4|many|-|TRBJ1-2
TGTGCCAGCAGCCCACCGACTAACTATGGCTACACCTTC
CASSPPTNYGYTF
>TRBV20-1|many|-|TRBJ2-1
TGCAGTGCTAGAGAGGACAATGAGCAGTTCTTC
CSAREDNEQFF
>TRBV15|many|-|TRBJ2-3
TGTGCCACCAGCGAACAGGCAGATACGCAGTATTTT
CATSEQADTQYF
>TRBV7-2|many|-|TRBJ2-1
TGTGCCAGCAGCCGACTGGGGGAGCAGTTCTTC
CASSRLGEQFF
>TRBV4-2|many|-|TRBJ2-1
TGTGCCAGCAGCCAAGATCTGGGGCTCGAGGGGGGGAATGAGCAGTTCTTC
CASSQDLGLEGGNEQFF
>TRBV20-1|-|-|TRBJ2-3
TGCAGTGGGGGCAGCATAACAGATACGCAGTATTTT
CSGGSITDTQYF
>TRBV20-1|many|TRBD2|TRBJ2-3
TGCAGTCCCGCACGTGGCGGGGGGTTAGATACGCAGTATTTT
CSPARGGGLDTQYF
>TRBV24-1|many|TRBD1|TRBJ1-5
TGTGCCACCTCCCAGGGGGTGATTCAGCCCCAGCATTTT
CATSQGVIQPQHF
>TRBV11-2|few|-|TRBJ2-5
TGTGCCAGCAGCTTAGAGTGGGGGCAAGAGACCCAGTACTTC
CASSLEWGQETQYF
>TRBV20-1|-|-|TRBJ1-1
TGCAGTGCTAGAGAAAGACCGTTGAACACTGAAGCTTTCTTT
CSARERPLNTEAFF
>TRBV12-3/TRBV12-4|-|-|TRBJ1-1
TGTGCCAGCAGGGCGGGGGGAATCACTGAAGCTTTCTTT
CASRAGGITEAFF
>TRBV7-2|-|-|TRBJ2-7
TGTGCCAGCAGCTTCCATAGGGAGCAGTACTTC
CASSFHREQYF
>TRBV20-1|many|TRBD1|TRBJ2-5
TGCAGTGCGACGGGACAGGGGAGGGGGTACCAAGAGACCCAGTACTTC
CSATGQGRGYQETQYF
>TRBV5-1|many|-|TRBJ2-3
TGTGCCAGCAGCTTGGACTCCTCCACAGATACGCAGTATTTT
CASSLDSSTDTQYF
>TRBV7-2|few|-|TRBJ1-5
TGTGCCAGCAGCCCAGCGCGAGGAGGAAGCCAGCCCCAGCATTTT
CASSPARGGSQPQHF
>TRBV7-2|-|-|TRBJ1-6
TGTGCCAGCAGCTTAGCGCCGGGTACACCCCTCCACTTT
CASSLAPGTPLHF
>TRBV30|-|TRBD1|TRBJ1-1
TGTGCCTACTTGACAGGGGACACTGAAGCTTTCTTT
CAYLTGDTEAFF
>TRBV7-8|-|TRBD1|TRBJ2-7
TGTGCCAGCAGCACTAGACAGGGGGCGATTAGCGAGCAGTACTTC
CASSTRQGAISEQYF
>TRBV24-1|many|-|TRBJ2-1
TGTGCCACCAGCCCTAGGATGCGCGGGGATGAGCAGTTCTTC
CATSPRMRGDEQFF
>TRBV9|many|-|TRBJ1-2
TGTGCCAGCAGCGTCTCAGGGACAAACTATGGCTACACCTTC
CASSVSGTNYGYTF
>TRBV7-2|many|TRBD1|TRBJ1-1
TGTGCCAGCAGCTTTAGACAGGGGGCTGAAGCTTTCTTT
CASSFRQGAEAFF
>TRBV29-1|many|-|TRBJ2-3
TGCAGCGTTGATGTTAGTGCCCCGAGGTATTTT
CSVDVSAPRYF
>TRBV7-3|-|-|TRBJ2-3
TGTGCCAGCAGCTTAAATCGCGTAGATACGCAGTATTTT
CASSLNRVDTQYF
>TRBV28|-|-|TRBJ2-2
TGTGCCAGCGAATTCATCACCGGGGAGCTGTTTTTT
CASEFITGELFF
>TRBV25-1|-|-|TRBJ2-5
TGTGCCAGCAGTCCTTCGCGGGGTCGCCTCGAAGAGACCCAGTACTTC
CASSPSRGRLEETQYF
>TRBV24-1|few|TRBD1|TRBJ1-1
TGTGCCACCAGTGATTTACAAGACGGACAGGTGAACACTGAAGCTTTCTTT
CATSDLQDGQVNTEAFF
>TRBV25-1|few|TRBD1|TRBJ1-2
TGTGCCAGCAGTGAATATGGACAGGGACTCTCTGGCTACACCTTC
CASSEYGQGLSGYTF
>TRBV5-1|-|-|TRBJ1-1
TGCGCCAGCAGCTACGGAGACAGGAACACTGAAGCTTTCTTT
CASSYGDRNTEAFF
>TRBV29-1|many|-|TRBJ2-1
TGCAGCGTGCCCCCGAATAATGAGCAGTTCTTC
CSVPPNNEQFF
>TRBV6-5|few|-|TRBJ1-5
TGTGCCAGCAGTTACAGTGGCAGACGGGGCAATCAGCCCCAGCATTTT
CASSYSGRRGNQPQHF
>TRBV12-3/TRBV12-4|few|TRBD1|TRBJ1-5
TGTGCCAGCAGTTTCAGGGGGGCGGGCAATCAGCCCCAGCATTTT
CASSFRGAGNQPQHF
>TRBV28|few|TRBD1|TRBJ1-5
TGTGCCAGCAGACACTCGGGACAGGGCTTTCGAAATCAGCCCCAGCATTTT
CASRHSGQGFRNQPQHF
>TRBV7-8|few|TRBD2|TRBJ2-1
TGTGCCAGCAGTAGTGGGGGGGGGAAGAATGAGCAGTTCTTC
CASSSGGGKNEQFF
>TRBV7-6|-|TRBD1|TRBJ2-3
TGTGCCAGCAGCTTAGGGCCCTCGGGGACAGGGGTTGATACGCAGTATTTT
CASSLGPSGTGVDTQYF
>TRBV11-2|many|-|TRBJ2-1
TGTGCCAGCAGCTTAGGCCCCTCAGGGGAAGAGCAGTTCTTC
CASSLGPSGEEQFF
>TRBV20-1|-|TRBD2|TRBJ2-1
TGCAGGGCTAGGGCACCGGGACTAGCGGGGGGATACTACAATGAGCAGTTCTTC
CRARAPGLAGGYYNEQFF